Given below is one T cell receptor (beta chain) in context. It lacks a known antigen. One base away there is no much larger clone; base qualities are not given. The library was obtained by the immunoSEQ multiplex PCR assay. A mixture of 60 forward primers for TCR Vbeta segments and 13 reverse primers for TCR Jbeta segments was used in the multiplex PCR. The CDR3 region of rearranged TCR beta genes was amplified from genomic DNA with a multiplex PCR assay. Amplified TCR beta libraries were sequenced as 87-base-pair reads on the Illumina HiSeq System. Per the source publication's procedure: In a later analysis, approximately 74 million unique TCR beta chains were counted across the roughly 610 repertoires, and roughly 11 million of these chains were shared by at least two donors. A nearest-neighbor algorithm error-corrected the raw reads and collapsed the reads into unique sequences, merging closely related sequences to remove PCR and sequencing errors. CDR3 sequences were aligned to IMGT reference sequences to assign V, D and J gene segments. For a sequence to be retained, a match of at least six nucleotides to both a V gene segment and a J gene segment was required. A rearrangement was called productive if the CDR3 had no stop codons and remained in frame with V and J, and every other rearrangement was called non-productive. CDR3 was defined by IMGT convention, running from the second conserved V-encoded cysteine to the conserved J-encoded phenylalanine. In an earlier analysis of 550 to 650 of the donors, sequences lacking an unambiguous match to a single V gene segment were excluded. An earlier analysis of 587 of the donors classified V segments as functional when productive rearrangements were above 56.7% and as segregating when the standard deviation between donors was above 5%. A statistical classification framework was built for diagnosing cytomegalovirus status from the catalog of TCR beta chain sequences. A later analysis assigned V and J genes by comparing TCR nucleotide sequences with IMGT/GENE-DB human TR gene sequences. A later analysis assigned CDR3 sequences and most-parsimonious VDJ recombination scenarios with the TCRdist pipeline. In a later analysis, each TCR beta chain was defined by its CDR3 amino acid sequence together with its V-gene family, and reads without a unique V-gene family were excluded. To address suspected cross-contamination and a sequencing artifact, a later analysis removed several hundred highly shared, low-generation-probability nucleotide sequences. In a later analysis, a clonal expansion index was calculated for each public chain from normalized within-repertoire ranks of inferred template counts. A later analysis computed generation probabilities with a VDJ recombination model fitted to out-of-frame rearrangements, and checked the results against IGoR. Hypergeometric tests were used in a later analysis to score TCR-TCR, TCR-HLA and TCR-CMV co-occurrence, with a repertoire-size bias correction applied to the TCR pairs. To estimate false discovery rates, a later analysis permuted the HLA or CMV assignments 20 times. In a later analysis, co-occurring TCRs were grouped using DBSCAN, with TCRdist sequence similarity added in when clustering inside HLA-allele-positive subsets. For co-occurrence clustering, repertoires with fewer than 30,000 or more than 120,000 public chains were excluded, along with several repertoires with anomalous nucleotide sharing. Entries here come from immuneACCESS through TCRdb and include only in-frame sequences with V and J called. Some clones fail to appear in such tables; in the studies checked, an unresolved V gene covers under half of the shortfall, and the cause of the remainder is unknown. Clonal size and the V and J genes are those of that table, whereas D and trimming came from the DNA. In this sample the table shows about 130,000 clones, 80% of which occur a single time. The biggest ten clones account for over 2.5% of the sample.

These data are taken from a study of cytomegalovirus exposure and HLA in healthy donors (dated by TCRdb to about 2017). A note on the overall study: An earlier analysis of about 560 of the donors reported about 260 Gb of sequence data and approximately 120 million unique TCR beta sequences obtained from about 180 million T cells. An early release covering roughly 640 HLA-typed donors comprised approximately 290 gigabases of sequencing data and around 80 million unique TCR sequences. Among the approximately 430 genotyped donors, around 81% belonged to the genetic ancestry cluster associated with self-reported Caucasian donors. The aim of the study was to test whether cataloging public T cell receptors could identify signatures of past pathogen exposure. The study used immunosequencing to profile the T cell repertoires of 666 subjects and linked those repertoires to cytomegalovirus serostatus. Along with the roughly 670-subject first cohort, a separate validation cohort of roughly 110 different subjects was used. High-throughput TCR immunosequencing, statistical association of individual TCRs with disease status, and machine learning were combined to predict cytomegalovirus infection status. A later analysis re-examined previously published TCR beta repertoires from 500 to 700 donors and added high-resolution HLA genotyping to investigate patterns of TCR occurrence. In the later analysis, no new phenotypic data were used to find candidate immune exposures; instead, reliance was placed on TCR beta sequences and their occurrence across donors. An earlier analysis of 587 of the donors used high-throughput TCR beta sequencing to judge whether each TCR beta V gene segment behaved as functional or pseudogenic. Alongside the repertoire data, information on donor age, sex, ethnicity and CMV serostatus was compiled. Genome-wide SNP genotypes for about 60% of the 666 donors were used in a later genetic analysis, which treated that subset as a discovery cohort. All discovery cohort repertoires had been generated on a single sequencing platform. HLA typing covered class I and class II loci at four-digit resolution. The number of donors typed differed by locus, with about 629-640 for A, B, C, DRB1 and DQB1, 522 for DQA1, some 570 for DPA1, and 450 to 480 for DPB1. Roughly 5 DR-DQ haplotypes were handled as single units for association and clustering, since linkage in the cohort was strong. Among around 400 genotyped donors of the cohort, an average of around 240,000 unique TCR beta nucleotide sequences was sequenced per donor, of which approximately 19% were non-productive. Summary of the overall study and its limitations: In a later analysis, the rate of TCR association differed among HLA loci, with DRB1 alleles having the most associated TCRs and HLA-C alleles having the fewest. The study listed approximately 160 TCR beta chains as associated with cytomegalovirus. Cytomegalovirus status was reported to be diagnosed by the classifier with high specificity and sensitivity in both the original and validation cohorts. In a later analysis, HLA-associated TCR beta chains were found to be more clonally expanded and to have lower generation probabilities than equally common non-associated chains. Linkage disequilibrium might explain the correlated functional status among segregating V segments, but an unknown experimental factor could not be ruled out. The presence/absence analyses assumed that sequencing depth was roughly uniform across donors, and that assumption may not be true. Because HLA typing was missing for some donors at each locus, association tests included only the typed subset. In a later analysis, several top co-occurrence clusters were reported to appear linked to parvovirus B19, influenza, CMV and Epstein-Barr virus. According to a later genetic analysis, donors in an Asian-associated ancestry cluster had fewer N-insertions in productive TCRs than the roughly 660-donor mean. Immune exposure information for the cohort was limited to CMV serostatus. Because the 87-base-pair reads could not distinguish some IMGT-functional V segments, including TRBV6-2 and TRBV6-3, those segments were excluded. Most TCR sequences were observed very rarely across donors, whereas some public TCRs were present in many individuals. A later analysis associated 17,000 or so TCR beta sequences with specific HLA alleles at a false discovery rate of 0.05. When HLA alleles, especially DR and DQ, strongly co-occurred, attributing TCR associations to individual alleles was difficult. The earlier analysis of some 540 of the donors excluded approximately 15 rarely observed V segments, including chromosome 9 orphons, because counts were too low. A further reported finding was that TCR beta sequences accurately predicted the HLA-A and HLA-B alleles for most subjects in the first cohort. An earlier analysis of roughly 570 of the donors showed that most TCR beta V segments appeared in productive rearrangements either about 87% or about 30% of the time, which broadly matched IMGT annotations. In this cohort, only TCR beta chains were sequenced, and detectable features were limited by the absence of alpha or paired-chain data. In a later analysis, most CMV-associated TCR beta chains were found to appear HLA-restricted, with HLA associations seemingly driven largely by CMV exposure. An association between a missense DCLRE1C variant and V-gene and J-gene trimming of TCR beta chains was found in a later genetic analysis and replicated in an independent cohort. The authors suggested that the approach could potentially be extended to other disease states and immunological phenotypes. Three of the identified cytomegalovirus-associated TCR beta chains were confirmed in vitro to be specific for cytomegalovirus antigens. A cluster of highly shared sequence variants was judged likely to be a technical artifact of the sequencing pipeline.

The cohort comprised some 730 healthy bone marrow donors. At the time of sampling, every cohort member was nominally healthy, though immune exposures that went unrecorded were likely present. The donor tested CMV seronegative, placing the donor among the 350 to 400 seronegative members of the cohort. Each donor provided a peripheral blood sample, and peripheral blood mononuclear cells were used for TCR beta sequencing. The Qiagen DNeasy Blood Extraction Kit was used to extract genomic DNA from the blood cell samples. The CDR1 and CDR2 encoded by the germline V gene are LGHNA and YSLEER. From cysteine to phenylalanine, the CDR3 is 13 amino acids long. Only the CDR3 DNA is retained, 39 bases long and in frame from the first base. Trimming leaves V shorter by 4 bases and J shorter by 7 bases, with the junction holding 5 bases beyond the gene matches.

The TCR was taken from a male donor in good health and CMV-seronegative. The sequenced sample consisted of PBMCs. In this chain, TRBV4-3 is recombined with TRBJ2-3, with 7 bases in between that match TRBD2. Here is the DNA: TGCGCCAGCAGCCGCGGGACTAAATATACGCAGTATTTT. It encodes CASSRGTKYTQYF.